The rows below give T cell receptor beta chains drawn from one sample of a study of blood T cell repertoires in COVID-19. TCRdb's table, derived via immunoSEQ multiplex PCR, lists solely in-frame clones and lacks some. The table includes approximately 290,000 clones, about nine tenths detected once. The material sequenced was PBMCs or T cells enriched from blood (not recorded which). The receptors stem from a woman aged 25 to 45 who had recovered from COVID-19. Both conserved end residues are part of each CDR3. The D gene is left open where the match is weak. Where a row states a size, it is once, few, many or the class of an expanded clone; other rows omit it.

cdr3_aa: CASSPRQGLMNTEAFF; cdr3_nt: TGTGCCAGCAGCCCCCGACAGGGATTAATGAACACTGAAGCTTTCTTT; v_call: TRBV7-9; d_call: TRBD1; clone_size: once; j_call: TRBJ1-1
cdr3_aa: CASSQEVGVKDEQFF; cdr3_nt: TGCGCCAGCAGCCAAGAAGTAGGGGTCAAGGATGAGCAGTTCTTC; v_call: TRBV4-3; d_call: .; clone_size: once; j_call: TRBJ2-1
cdr3_aa: CASSPQGANEAFF; cdr3_nt: TGTGCCAGCAGCCCGCAGGGGGCGAATGAAGCTTTCTTT; v_call: TRBV7-3; d_call: TRBD1; clone_size: .; j_call: TRBJ1-1
cdr3_aa: CASSFSSGANVLTF; cdr3_nt: TGTGCCAGCAGTTTTAGCTCTGGGGCCAACGTCCTGACTTTC; v_call: TRBV11-2; d_call: .; clone_size: .; j_call: TRBJ2-6
cdr3_aa: CASSELREIIQYF; cdr3_nt: TGTGCCAGCAGTGAGTTGCGGGAGATCATTCAGTACTTC; v_call: TRBV2; d_call: TRBD2; clone_size: .; j_call: TRBJ2-4
cdr3_aa: CASRPRPGTGVSRETQYF; cdr3_nt: TGTGCCAGTAGACCGCGACCTGGGACAGGGGTCTCTAGGGAGACCCAGTACTTC; v_call: TRBV19; d_call: TRBD1; clone_size: .; j_call: TRBJ2-5
cdr3_aa: CASSKRQGNQPQHF; cdr3_nt: TGTGCCAGCAGTAAACGACAGGGGAATCAGCCCCAGCATTTT; v_call: TRBV6-5; d_call: TRBD1; clone_size: .; j_call: TRBJ1-5
cdr3_aa: CASSLELITGELFF; cdr3_nt: TGTGCCAGCAGCTTAGAACTGATCACCGGGGAGCTGTTTTTT; v_call: TRBV7-9; d_call: .; clone_size: .; j_call: TRBJ2-2
cdr3_aa: CASILSTNEKLFF; cdr3_nt: TGTGCCAGCATTCTGTCAACTAATGAAAAACTGTTTTTT; v_call: TRBV2; d_call: .; clone_size: .; j_call: TRBJ1-4
cdr3_aa: CASSEKREGPRRTQYF; cdr3_nt: TGTGCCAGCAGTGAAAAGCGGGAGGGGCCAAGAAGGACCCAGTACTTC; v_call: TRBV2; d_call: TRBD2; clone_size: .; j_call: TRBJ2-5
cdr3_aa: CASSPDRTGIWETQYF; cdr3_nt: TGTGCCAGCAGCCCTGACCGGACAGGGATTTGGGAGACCCAGTACTTC; v_call: TRBV14; d_call: TRBD1; clone_size: .; j_call: TRBJ2-5
cdr3_aa: CASSDGQGGRPQHF; cdr3_nt: TGTGCCAGCTCCGATGGACAGGGGGGGAGGCCCCAGCATTTT; v_call: TRBV18; d_call: TRBD1; clone_size: .; j_call: TRBJ1-5
cdr3_aa: CASSLDGSWETGELFF; cdr3_nt: TGTGCCAGCAGCTTAGATGGTAGTTGGGAGACCGGGGAGCTGTTTTTT; v_call: TRBV11-2; d_call: .; clone_size: .; j_call: TRBJ2-2
cdr3_aa: CSVEAIGGRLLGNEQFF; cdr3_nt: TGCAGCGTTGAAGCTATCGGCGGGAGGCTTTTAGGGAATGAGCAGTTCTTC; v_call: TRBV29-1; d_call: TRBD2; clone_size: .; j_call: TRBJ2-1
cdr3_aa: CASSPTGVNTIYF; cdr3_nt: TGTGCCAGCAGTCCAACAGGGGTGAACACCATATATTTT; v_call: TRBV27; d_call: TRBD1; clone_size: .; j_call: TRBJ1-3
cdr3_aa: CASIATGNTGELFF; cdr3_nt: TGTGCCAGCATCGCGACTGGGAACACCGGGGAGCTGTTTTTT; v_call: TRBV27; d_call: .; clone_size: .; j_call: TRBJ2-2
cdr3_aa: CASRAQGMGQPQHF; cdr3_nt: TGTGCCAGCAGAGCTCAGGGAATGGGGCAGCCCCAGCATTTT; v_call: TRBV28; d_call: .; clone_size: .; j_call: TRBJ1-5
cdr3_aa: CATSDPGTVQETQYF; cdr3_nt: TGTGCCACCAGTGATCCCGGGACTGTCCAGGAGACCCAGTACTTC; v_call: TRBV24-1; d_call: .; clone_size: .; j_call: TRBJ2-5
cdr3_aa: CASSPAHGLGGTQYF; cdr3_nt: TGCGCCAGCAGCCCGGCGCACGGTTTAGGGGGTACGCAGTATTTT; v_call: TRBV4-3; d_call: .; clone_size: .; j_call: TRBJ2-3
cdr3_aa: CASSYGGMSSTDTQYF; cdr3_nt: TGTGCCAGCAGTTACGGGGGGATGTCTAGCACAGATACGCAGTATTTT; v_call: TRBV6-2/TRBV6-3; d_call: .; clone_size: .; j_call: TRBJ2-3
cdr3_aa: CASSQNRGPGGEAFF; cdr3_nt: TGCGCCAGCAGCCAAAATAGGGGTCCCGGGGGTGAAGCTTTCTTT; v_call: TRBV4-1; d_call: .; clone_size: .; j_call: TRBJ1-1
cdr3_aa: CAISEPGQGKQYEQYF; cdr3_nt: TGTGCCATCAGTGAACCCGGACAGGGAAAACAGTACGAGCAGTACTTC; v_call: TRBV10-3; d_call: TRBD1; clone_size: few; j_call: TRBJ2-7
cdr3_aa: CASSGQVNSPLHF; cdr3_nt: TGTGCCAGTTCGGGACAGGTCAATTCACCCCTCCACTTT; v_call: TRBV6-5; d_call: TRBD1; clone_size: .; j_call: TRBJ1-6
cdr3_aa: CASKNKAGWTQPQHF; cdr3_nt: TGTGCCAGCAAAAATAAGGCAGGGTGGACTCAGCCCCAGCATTTT; v_call: TRBV6-6; d_call: .; clone_size: .; j_call: TRBJ1-5
cdr3_aa: CASSLAGGVSYEQYF; cdr3_nt: TGTGCCAGCAGTTTAGCGGGAGGAGTCTCCTACGAGCAGTACTTC; v_call: TRBV27; d_call: TRBD2; clone_size: .; j_call: TRBJ2-7
cdr3_aa: CASSVNHDSYTDTQYF; cdr3_nt: TGTGCCAGCAGCGTTAACCATGACAGTTACACAGATACGCAGTATTTT; v_call: TRBV7-8; d_call: .; clone_size: .; j_call: TRBJ2-3
cdr3_aa: CASSYSRLMDTYGYTF; cdr3_nt: TGTGCCAGCAGTTACTCGAGATTGATGGACACCTATGGCTACACCTTC; v_call: TRBV6-5; d_call: .; clone_size: once; j_call: TRBJ1-2
cdr3_aa: CASSVTSGSSYNEQFF; cdr3_nt: TGTGCCAGCAGCGTAACTAGCGGGAGCTCCTACAATGAGCAGTTCTTC; v_call: TRBV9; d_call: TRBD2; clone_size: once; j_call: TRBJ2-1
cdr3_aa: CASSLSGYGASGNTIYF; cdr3_nt: TGTGCCAGCAGCTTATCCGGTTATGGGGCCTCTGGAAACACCATATATTTT; v_call: TRBV11-2; d_call: .; clone_size: .; j_call: TRBJ1-3
cdr3_aa: CASSFRQGGSPLHF; cdr3_nt: TGTGCCAGCAGTTTTCGCCAGGGAGGATCACCCCTCCACTTT; v_call: TRBV27; d_call: .; clone_size: .; j_call: TRBJ1-6
cdr3_aa: CATSRVMSYEQYF; cdr3_nt: TGTGCCACCAGCAGAGTAATGAGCTACGAGCAGTACTTC; v_call: TRBV15; d_call: .; clone_size: .; j_call: TRBJ2-7
cdr3_aa: CASSIGGEKLFF; cdr3_nt: TGTGCCAGTAGTATTGGAGGAGAAAAACTGTTTTTT; v_call: TRBV19; d_call: .; clone_size: .; j_call: TRBJ1-4